The 2 T cell receptor beta chains presented below share a single source sample, sequenced in a study of T cell repertoires in cytomegalovirus infection. TCRdb fed the reads into MiXCR, producing one record per CDR3 protein. The repertoire has hundreds of thousands of distinct CDR3 sequences, 20% to 25% of them found once; the top ten carry less than 9.5%. The sequenced material came from CD8+ T cells from PBMCs. These receptors were obtained from a human donor in good health (CMV status not recorded). Some clones in this sample may be carry-over from other donors' samples.

This chain uses TRBV27 with TRBJ2-7; the match to TRBD1 covers 7 bases. Losses at the gene ends were 4 bases for V and 5 bases for J; bases not matched to a gene: 8. Germline CDR1 is MNHEY and CDR2 is SMNVEV (reference sequence). The CDR3 sequence is 14 residues long. This CDR3 reads CASSSSHRGHEQYF. As DNA, the CDR3 is TGTGCCAGCAGTTCCTCCCACAGGGGTCACGAGCAGTACTTC.

A single count supports this clonotype. The junction differs from germline at one of its ends, possibly a read error. V gene TRBV6-1 combines with J gene TRBJ2-1; D might be TRBD1 (6 bases). The CDR3 totals 13 residues. Germline CDR1 and CDR2: MNHNS and SASEGT. CDR3 DNA sequence: TGTGCCAGCAGGGAAGGGGGAAAGCTTGAGCAGTTCTTC. Translating gives CASREGGKLEQFF.